Below are 32 T cell receptor beta chains sequenced from a single sample in a study of blood T cell repertoires in COVID-19. Using immunoSEQ multiplex PCR, the repertoire was profiled, and TCRdb retains in-frame clones only, with some absent. In the table there are hundreds of thousands of clones, approximately 86% of which are singletons. The source material was peripheral blood. The receptors shown here come from a man in his sixties or seventies with acute or convalescent COVID-19.

V usage is TRBV7-2 and J usage is TRBJ1-3; weak D call: TRBD1 (6 bases). V lost 4 bases and J 3 bases, leaving 19 bases between the germline ends. This CDR3 contains 17 residues. Looked up from germline, CDR1 is SGHTA and CDR2 is FQGNSA. The chain's CDR3 is CASSSHPTGIGGNTIYF. The CDR3 DNA is TGTGCCAGCAGCTCCCACCCCACAGGGATTGGTGGAAACACCATATATTTT.

V usage is TRBV28 and J usage is TRBJ1-6, with D hard to call. Germline V gene lookup returns CDR1 MDHEN and CDR2 SYDVKM. Trimming stripped 6 bases from V and 9 bases from J, with 18 bases between. CDR3 length equals 15 residues. CDR3 in amino acids: CASSYFRGVGSPLHF. The CDR3 nucleotides read TGTGCCAGCAGCTATTTTCGTGGAGTCGGTTCACCCCTCCACTTT. Full variable domain (remainder filled in from reference TRBV28 and TRBJ1-6): DVKVTQSSRYLVKRTGEKVFLECVQDMDHENMFWYRQDPGLGLRLIYFSYDVKMKEKGDIPEGYSVSREKKERFSLILESASTNQTSMYLCASSYFRGVGSPLHFGNGTRLTVT.

The count of this clone is one. The V gene is TRBV29-1, the J gene TRBJ2-2, with TRBD1 matching 7 bases. V was pared by 6 bases and J by 1 base, with 8 bases of the junction left unmatched. CDR3 size: 15 residues. Germline values: CDR1 SQVTM, CDR2 ANQGSEA. The CDR3 nucleotides are TGCAGCGTCTCTTTACAGGGGAGGAACACCGGGGAGCTGTTTTTT. It encodes CSVSLQGRNTGELFF.

The chain employs TRBV4-1 and TRBJ1-1; D unclear. With 2 bases removed from V and 2 bases from J, the gap between germline ends came to 9 bases. This CDR3 comprises 14 residues. CDR1 is MGHRA and CDR2 is YSYEKL in the germline V gene. The CDR3 is CASSQMGGNTEAFF. CDR3 sequence (DNA): TGCGCCAGCAGCCAAATGGGAGGAAACACTGAAGCTTTCTTT.

The chain joins TRBV15 to TRBJ1-3; no reliable D call. In germline, CDR1 is LNHNV, CDR2 YYDKDF (reference sequence). The CDR3 contains 15 residues. Trimming cost V 3 bases and J 0 bases, with 9 bases left between them. The CDR3, as DNA: TGTGCCACCAGCAGTACACGGGGCTCTGGAAACACCATATATTTT. It codes for CATSSTRGSGNTIYF.

This clone was seen just once. The chain combines TRBV6-1 with TRBJ2-7; 15 bases are shared with TRBD2. Germline V lookup: CDR1 MNHNS, CDR2 SASEGT. V was clipped by 4 bases and J by 7 bases; unmatched bases: 11. CDR3 length equals 17 residues. CDR3 in DNA: TGTGCCAGCAGTGGGTGGACTAGCGGGAGGGCAATGAGGGAGCAGTACTTC. Translation: CASSGWTSGRAMREQYF.

A single count supports this clone. The chain employs TRBV10-3 and TRBJ1-6; D might be TRBD1 (6 bases). In germline, CDR1 is ENHRY, CDR2 SYGVKD. With 6 bases removed from V and 7 bases from J, the gap between germline ends came to 10 bases. This CDR3 comprises 13 residues. CDR3 nucleotides: TGTGCCATCAGGTCAGGGGTAAATTCACCCCTCCACTTT. Translated, it gives CAIRSGVNSPLHF.

Only a few counts were recorded for this clone. The chain employs TRBV5-6 and TRBJ2-2; TRBD2 agrees at 7 bases. This CDR3 is built from 16 residues. Germline V gene data show CDR1 as SGHDT and CDR2 as YYEEEE. The V and J ends lost 2 bases and 8 bases, in that order; junction bases with no gene match: 12. In DNA form, the CDR3 reads TGTGCCAGCAGCTTTATAGGGAGCGGGAATTCTGGGGAGCTGTTTTTT. Protein product: CASSFIGSGNSGELFF.

The chain has TRBV5-1 and TRBJ2-1; D unclear. The germline CDR1 and CDR2 sequences are SGHRS and YFSETQ. Trimming took off 0 bases at V and 2 bases at J, with 12 bases between the two ends. The CDR3 runs 16 residues. The CDR3 here is CASSLAAAATYNEQFF. As DNA, the CDR3 is TGCGCCAGCAGCTTGGCCGCGGCAGCCACCTACAATGAGCAGTTCTTC.

The chain has TRBV6-5 and TRBJ2-1; a possible D gene is TRBD2 (7 bases). V gave up 4 bases and J gave up 5 bases, with 15 bases separating them. CDR1 MNHEY and CDR2 SVGAGI come from the germline V gene. This CDR3 comprises 15 residues. In nucleotides, the CDR3 is TGTGCCAGCAGTTCAGGGGCTAGCGGCAACAATGAGCAGTTCTTC. Translating it yields CASSSGASGNNEQFF.

The rearrangement links TRBV6-5 to TRBJ1-4, with 9 positions matching TRBD1. Germline V gives CDR1 MNHEY, CDR2 SVGAGI. The trim removed 6 bases at V and 8 bases at J, leaving 7 bases unmatched. The CDR3 sequence is 14 residues long. In DNA form, the CDR3 reads TGTGCCAGCAGGACGACAGGGGGGGCGGAAAAACTGTTTTTT. Translated: CASRTTGGAEKLFF.

V and J are TRBV28 and TRBJ2-1; 8 positions match TRBD2. The CDR3 length is 15 residues. After removal of 3 bases from V and 8 bases from J, the junction contained 9 bases not matched to a gene. CDR1 and CDR2 (germline): MDHEN, SYDVKM. The DNA of the CDR3 is TGTGCCAGCAGTTTCCAAAGCGGGAGTTTCCATGAGCAGTTCTTC. Translated, it gives CASSFQSGSFHEQFF.

This chain connects TRBV2 to TRBJ2-5, with 10 positions matching TRBD2. V lost 4 bases, J lost 3 bases, and 5 bases stayed unmatched. Germline V gives CDR1 SNHLY, CDR2 FYNNEI. CDR3 length equals 15 residues. The CDR3 sequence: CASSGRGLAEETQYF. CDR3 in DNA: TGTGCCAGCAGTGGTAGAGGACTAGCGGAAGAGACCCAGTACTTC.

This rearrangement joins TRBV5-4 to TRBJ2-5; D perhaps matches TRBD1 (5 bases). Germline CDR1 SGHNT, CDR2 YYREEE (reference sequence). Between the trimmed V and J ends, which lost 2 bases and 5 bases, there was a span of 16 bases. The CDR3 sequence is 15 residues long. The CDR3 loop is CASSFGGAGRETQYF. For the CDR3, the DNA is TGTGCCAGCAGCTTTGGTGGGGCCGGCCGGGAGACCCAGTACTTC.

The rearrangement uses TRBV7-2 and TRBJ1-5; D gene ambiguous. Germline V gives CDR1 SGHTA, CDR2 FQGNSA. There are 14 residues in the CDR3. V was shortened by 5 bases and J by 0 bases, with 8 bases between the two germline ends. The CDR3 spells CASSLIVSNQPQHF. The CDR3 DNA reads TGTGCCAGCAGCCTAATAGTTAGCAATCAGCCCCAGCATTTT.

Turning to this clone: This specimen includes other DNA sequences encoding the same CDR3. V and J are TRBV24-1 and TRBJ2-7; 10 positions agree with TRBD1. The CDR3 has 15 amino acids. Germline values: CDR1 KGHDR, CDR2 SFDVKD. V gave up 7 bases and J gave up 3 bases; unmatched junction bases: 8. The CDR3 is CATRDARDRGYEQYF. In nucleotides, the CDR3 is TGTGCCACCAGGGACGCCCGGGACAGGGGCTACGAGCAGTACTTC.

V usage is TRBV5-4 and J usage is TRBJ2-5, with 7 bases aligning to TRBD1. Trimming at V came to 0 bases and at J to 2 bases, leaving 7 bases not matched to a gene. Germline assignment: CDR1 SGHNT and CDR2 YYREEE (reference sequence). This CDR3 has 16 residues. For the CDR3, the DNA is TGTGCCAGCAGCTTGGGTGGACAGGTTGCTCAAGAGACCCAGTACTTC. Translating gives CASSLGGQVAQETQYF.

The chain carries TRBV18 and TRBJ1-2; D is undetermined. Germline V lookup: CDR1 KGHSH, CDR2 LQKENI. The CDR3 length is 13 residues. The V end was cut by 5 bases, the J end by 4 bases, with 11 bases between. CDR3 residues: CASSVRETYGYTF. The CDR3 bases are TGTGCCAGCTCAGTAAGGGAGACCTATGGCTACACCTTC.

V is TRBV5-1 and J is TRBJ1-4; 8 nucleotides line up with TRBD1. The CDR3 has 13 amino acids. After removal of 6 bases from V and 5 bases from J, the junction contained 3 bases not matched to a gene. In germline, CDR1 is SGHRS, CDR2 YFSETQ. The DNA of the CDR3 is TGCGCCAGCACCAGGACAGGGAATGAAAAACTGTTTTTT. It is translated as CASTRTGNEKLFF.

This sequence joins TRBV7-9 and TRBJ2-5; tentative D call: TRBD1 (5 bases). Germline CDR1 reads SEHNR; CDR2 reads FQNEAQ (reference sequence). CDR3 length equals 15 residues. The V and J ends lost 5 bases and 2 bases respectively, with 15 bases between them. The DNA for the CDR3 is TGTGCCAGCAGCCGGACAACAATCTCACAAGAGACCCAGTACTTC. Its protein is CASSRTTISQETQYF.

The J gene is TRBJ2-7, the V gene TRBV3-1 (or the pseudogene TRBV3-2), with D tentatively TRBD1 (6 bases). Germline lookup yields CDR1 LGHDT and CDR2 YNNKEL (reference sequence). This CDR3 has 16 amino acids. Trimming stripped 0 bases from V and 6 bases from J, with 18 bases between. CDR3 DNA sequence: TGTGCCAGCAGCCAAGATCCACAGGGAAGTACGTCCGAGCAGTACTTC. Translated, it gives CASSQDPQGSTSEQYF.

The rearrangement uses TRBV6-5 and TRBJ2-1; D possibly corresponds to TRBD2 (6 bases). The CDR3 has 13 amino acids. V lost 0 bases and J lost 8, with 8 bases in between. CDR1 and CDR2 (germline): MNHEY, SVGAGI. The CDR3 reads CASSYSGGYEQFF. The CDR3 DNA sequence: TGTGCCAGCAGTTACTCGGGGGGATATGAGCAGTTCTTC.

The chain couples TRBV3-1 (or the pseudogene TRBV3-2) to TRBJ2-1; 13 bases are shared with TRBD2. V lost 0 bases to trimming and J lost 8 bases; unmatched junction nucleotides: 22. Germline CDR1 LGHDT, CDR2 YNNKEL (reference sequence). The CDR3 is 22 residues long. The CDR3 nucleotides are TGTGCCAGCAGCCAAGACGCACGGGACTCCCTACTAGCGGGAGGGCCGGGGGATGAGCAGTTCTTC. Residues: CASSQDARDSLLAGGPGDEQFF.

J is TRBJ2-2 and V is TRBV3-1 (or the pseudogene TRBV3-2); 11 positions agree with TRBD2. The germline V gene has CDR1 LGHDT and CDR2 YNNKEL (reference sequence). The CDR3 covers 17 residues. Trimming at V came to 1 base and at J to 7 bases, leaving 8 bases not matched to a gene. This CDR3 reads CASSQGTSGSSVGELFF. The CDR3 DNA is TGTGCCAGCAGCCAAGGTACTAGCGGGAGTTCCGTCGGGGAGCTGTTTTTT.

This chain links TRBV7-2 with TRBJ1-5, with a tentative D call TRBD1 (6 bases). Deletions cut 6 bases from V and 9 bases from J, with 12 bases between. Germline V lookup: CDR1 SGHTA, CDR2 FQGNSA. The length of the CDR3 is 12 residues. The CDR3 loop is CASSSQGRPQHF. CDR3 in DNA: TGTGCCAGCAGTTCACAGGGTCGGCCCCAGCATTTT.

The V and J genes are TRBV29-1 and TRBJ2-7; 9 bases are shared with TRBD2. CDR1 is SQVTM, CDR2 ANQGSEA, per germline. This CDR3 is built from 15 residues. V dropped 4 bases and J dropped 2; count of bases not matched to a gene: 9. In DNA form, the CDR3 reads TGCAGCGTTGCGGCGGGTAGCGGGAGTGCCTACGAGCAGTACTTC. This translates into CSVAAGSGSAYEQYF.

The rearrangement joins TRBV5-1 to TRBJ1-5, with 10 bases aligning to TRBD1. The CDR3 length is 16 residues. J lost 4 bases, V lost 4 bases, and 8 bases had no gene match. CDR1 SGHRS and CDR2 YFSETQ come from the germline V gene. The CDR3 coding sequence is TGCGCCAGCAGCAAGGGGACAGGGGAAACGAATCAGCCCCAGCATTTT. This codes for CASSKGTGETNQPQHF. The whole variable domain, remainder taken from reference TRBV5-1 and TRBJ1-5, is KAGVTQTPRYLIKTRGQQVTLSCSPISGHRSVSWYQQTPGQGLQFLFEYFSETQRNKGNFPGRFSGRQFSNSRSEMNVSTLELGDSALYLCASSKGTGETNQPQHFGDGTRLSIL.

The chain has TRBV20-1 and TRBJ1-2, with TRBD1 matching 8 bases. V dropped 3 bases and J dropped 5; count of bases not matched to a gene: 2. CDR3 length: 12 amino acids. The germline V gene has CDR1 DFQATT and CDR2 SNEGSKA (reference sequence). CDR3 sequence (DNA): TGCAGTGCTAGTAGGACAGGGTATGGCTACACCTTC. Translation gives CSASRTGYGYTF.

This chain joins TRBV12-3 or TRBV12-4 and TRBJ2-7, with D tentatively TRBD1 (5 bases). Trimming stripped 3 bases from V and 2 bases from J, with 8 bases between. This CDR3 contains 13 residues. The CDR3 loop reads CASSLPGTYEQYF. The DNA of the CDR3 is TGTGCCAGCAGTTTGCCAGGGACCTACGAGCAGTACTTC.

The V call is TRBV2, the J call TRBJ2-5, with 7 positions matching TRBD1. This CDR3 spans 14 amino acids. The germline gives CDR1 SNHLY, CDR2 FYNNEI. J lost 1 base, V lost 5 bases, and 4 bases had no gene match. This CDR3 reads CASSTDRAQETQYF. CDR3 nucleotide sequence: TGTGCCAGCAGTACAGACAGGGCCCAAGAGACCCAGTACTTC.

The rearrangement links TRBV7-8 to TRBJ1-2, with TRBD1 matching 8 bases. V gave up 3 bases and J gave up 5 bases; unmatched junction bases: 8. The CDR3 is 15 residues long. CDR1 and CDR2 (germline): SGHVS, FQNEAQ. The CDR3 spells CASSFTDRGGYGYTF. CDR3 DNA: TGTGCCAGCAGCTTTACCGACAGGGGCGGGTATGGCTACACCTTC.

V gene TRBV7-2 combines with J gene TRBJ2-3, with 9 bases that match TRBD2. V gave up 5 bases and J gave up 1 base; unmatched junction bases: 4. There are 15 residues in the CDR3. CDR1 is SGHTA and CDR2 is FQGNSA in the germline V gene. The CDR3 DNA sequence: TGTGCCAGCAGCACCGCTAGCGGGGGCACAGATACGCAGTATTTT. Its protein product is CASSTASGGTDTQYF.